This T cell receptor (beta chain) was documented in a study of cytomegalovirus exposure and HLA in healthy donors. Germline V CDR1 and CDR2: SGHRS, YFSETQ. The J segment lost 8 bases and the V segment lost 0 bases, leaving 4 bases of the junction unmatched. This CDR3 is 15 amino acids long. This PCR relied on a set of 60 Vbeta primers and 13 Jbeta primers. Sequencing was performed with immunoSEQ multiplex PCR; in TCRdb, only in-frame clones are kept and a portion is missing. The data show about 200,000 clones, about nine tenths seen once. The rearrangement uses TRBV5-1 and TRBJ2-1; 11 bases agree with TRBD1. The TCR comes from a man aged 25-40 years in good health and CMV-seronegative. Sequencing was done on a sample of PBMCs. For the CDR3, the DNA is TGCGCCAGCAGCTTGGGGACAGGGGGCAGGGATGAGCAGTTCTTC. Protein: CASSLGTGGRDEQFF. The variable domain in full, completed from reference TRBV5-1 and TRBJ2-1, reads KAGVTQTPRYLIKTRGQQVTLSCSPISGHRSVSWYQQTPGQGLQFLFEYFSETQRNKGNFPGRFSGRQFSNSRSEMNVSTLELGDSALYLCASSLGTGGRDEQFFGPGTRLTVL.